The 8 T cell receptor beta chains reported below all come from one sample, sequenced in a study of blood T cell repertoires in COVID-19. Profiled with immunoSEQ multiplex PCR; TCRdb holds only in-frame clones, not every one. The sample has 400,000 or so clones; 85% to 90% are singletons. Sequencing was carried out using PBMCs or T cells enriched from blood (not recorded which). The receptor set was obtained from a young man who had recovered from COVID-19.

The CDR3: CASSLLTDSATNEKLFF. Written as DNA, the CDR3 is TGTGCCAGCAGTTTACTGACGGACAGTGCAACTAATGAAAAACTGTTTTTT. The chain combines TRBV28 with TRBJ1-4; weak D call: TRBD1 (6 bases). The germline gives CDR1 MDHEN, CDR2 SYDVKM. Trimming stripped 2 bases from V and 0 bases from J, with 13 bases between. The CDR3 consists of 17 residues.

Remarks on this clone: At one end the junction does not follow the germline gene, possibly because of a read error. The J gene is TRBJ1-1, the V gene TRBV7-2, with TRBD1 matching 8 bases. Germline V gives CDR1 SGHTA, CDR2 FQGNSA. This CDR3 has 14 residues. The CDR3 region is CASTLLGTGTEAFF. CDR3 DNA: TGTGCCAGCACCTTACTCGGGACAGGCACTGAAGCTTTCTTT.

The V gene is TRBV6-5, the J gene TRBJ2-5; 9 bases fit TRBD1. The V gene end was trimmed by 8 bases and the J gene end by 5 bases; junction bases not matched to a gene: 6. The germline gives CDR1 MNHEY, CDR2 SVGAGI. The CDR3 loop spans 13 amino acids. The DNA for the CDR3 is TGTGCCAGCTCCCTGGACAGGGGTGAGACCCAGTACTTC. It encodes CASSLDRGETQYF.

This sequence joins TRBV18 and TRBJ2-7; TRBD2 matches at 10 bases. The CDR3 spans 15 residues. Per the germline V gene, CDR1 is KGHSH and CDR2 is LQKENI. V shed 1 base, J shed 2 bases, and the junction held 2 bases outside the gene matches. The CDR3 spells CASSPQREGPYEQYF. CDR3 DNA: TGTGCCAGCTCACCACAGCGGGAGGGACCCTACGAGCAGTACTTC. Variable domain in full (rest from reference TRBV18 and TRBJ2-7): NAGVMQNPRHLVRRRGQEARLRCSPMKGHSHVYWYRQLPEEGLKFMVYLQKENIIDESGMPKERFSAEFPKEGPSILRIQQVVRGDSAAYFCASSPQREGPYEQYFGPGTRLTVT.

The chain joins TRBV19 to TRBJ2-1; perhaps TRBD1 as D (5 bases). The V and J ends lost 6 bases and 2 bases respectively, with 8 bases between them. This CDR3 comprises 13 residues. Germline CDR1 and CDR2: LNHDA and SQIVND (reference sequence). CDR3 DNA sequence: TGTGCCAGTAGCGTGGACACCTACAATGAGCAGTTCTTC. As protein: CASSVDTYNEQFF.

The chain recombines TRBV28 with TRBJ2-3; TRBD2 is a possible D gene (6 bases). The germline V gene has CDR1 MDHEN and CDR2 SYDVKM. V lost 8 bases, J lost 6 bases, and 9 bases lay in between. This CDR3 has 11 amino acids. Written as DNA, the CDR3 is TGTGCCAGCGGGGGGTGGGATACGCAGTATTTT. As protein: CASGGWDTQYF.

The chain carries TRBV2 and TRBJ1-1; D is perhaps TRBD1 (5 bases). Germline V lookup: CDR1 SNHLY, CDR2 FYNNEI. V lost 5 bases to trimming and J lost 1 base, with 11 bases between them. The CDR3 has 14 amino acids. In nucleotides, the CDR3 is TGTGCCAGCAGTCTGCAGCAGGGGAACACTGAAGCTTTCTTT. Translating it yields CASSLQQGNTEAFF.

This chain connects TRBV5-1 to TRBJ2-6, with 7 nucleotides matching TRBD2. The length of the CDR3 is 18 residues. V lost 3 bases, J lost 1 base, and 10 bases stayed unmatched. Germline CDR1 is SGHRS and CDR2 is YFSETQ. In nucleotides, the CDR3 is TGCGCCAGCAGCTCCGATAGGGGACTACTATCTGGGGCCAACGTCCTGACTTTC. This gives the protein CASSSDRGLLSGANVLTF.